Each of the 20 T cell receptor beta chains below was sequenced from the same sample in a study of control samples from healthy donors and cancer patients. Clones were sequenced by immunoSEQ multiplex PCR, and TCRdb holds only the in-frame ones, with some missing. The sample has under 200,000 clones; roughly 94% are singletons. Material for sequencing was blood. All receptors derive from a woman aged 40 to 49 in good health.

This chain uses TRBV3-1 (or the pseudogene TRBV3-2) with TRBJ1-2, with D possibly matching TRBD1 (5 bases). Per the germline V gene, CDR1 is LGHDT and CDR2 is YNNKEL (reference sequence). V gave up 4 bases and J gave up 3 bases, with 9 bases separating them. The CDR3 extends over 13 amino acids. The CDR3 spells CASSPGRDYGYTF. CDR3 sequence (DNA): TGTGCCAGCAGCCCGGGACGTGACTATGGCTACACCTTC.

The DNA of the CDR3 is TGTGCCAGCAGCTTAATGGGCGGGGGCTCCACCGGGGAGCTGTTTTTT. Its translation is CASSLMGGGSTGELFF. V is TRBV7-8 and J is TRBJ2-2, with D maybe TRBD2 (7 bases). This CDR3 comprises 16 residues. V was cut by 2 bases and J by 4 bases, with 14 bases left in between. Germline CDR1 is SGHVS and CDR2 is FQNEAQ.

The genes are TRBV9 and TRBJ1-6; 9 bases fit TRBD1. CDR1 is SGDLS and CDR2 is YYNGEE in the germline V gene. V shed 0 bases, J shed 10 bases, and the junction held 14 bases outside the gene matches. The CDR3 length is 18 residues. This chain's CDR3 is CASSVGYPDRGSGSPLHF. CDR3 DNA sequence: TGTGCCAGCAGCGTAGGGTATCCGGACAGGGGCTCTGGGTCACCCCTCCACTTT.

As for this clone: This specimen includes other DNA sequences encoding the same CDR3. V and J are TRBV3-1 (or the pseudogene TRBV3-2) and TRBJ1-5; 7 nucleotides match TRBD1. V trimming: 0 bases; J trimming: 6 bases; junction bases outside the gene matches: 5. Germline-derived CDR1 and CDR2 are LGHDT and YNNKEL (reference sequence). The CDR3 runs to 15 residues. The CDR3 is CASSQDGQGGQPQHF. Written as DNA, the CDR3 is TGTGCCAGCAGCCAAGATGGCCAGGGGGGTCAGCCCCAGCATTTT.

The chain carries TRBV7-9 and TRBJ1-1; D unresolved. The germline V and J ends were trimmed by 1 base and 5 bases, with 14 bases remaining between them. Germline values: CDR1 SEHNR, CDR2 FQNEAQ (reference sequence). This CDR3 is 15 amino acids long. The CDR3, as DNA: TGTGCCAGCAGCTTAGGAGGCGTGACGGGGACTGAAGCTTTCTTT. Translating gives CASSLGGVTGTEAFF. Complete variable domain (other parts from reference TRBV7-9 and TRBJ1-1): DTGVSQNPRHKITKRGQNVTFRCDPISEHNRLYWYRQTLGQGPEFLTYFQNEAQLEKSRLLSDRFSAERPKGSFSTLEIQRTEQGDSAMYLCASSLGGVTGTEAFFGQGTRLTVV.

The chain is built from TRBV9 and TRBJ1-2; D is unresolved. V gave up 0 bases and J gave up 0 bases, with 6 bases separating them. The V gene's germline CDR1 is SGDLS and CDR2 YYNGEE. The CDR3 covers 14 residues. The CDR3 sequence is CASSVEAANYGYTF. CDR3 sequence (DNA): TGTGCCAGCAGCGTAGAAGCAGCTAACTATGGCTACACCTTC.

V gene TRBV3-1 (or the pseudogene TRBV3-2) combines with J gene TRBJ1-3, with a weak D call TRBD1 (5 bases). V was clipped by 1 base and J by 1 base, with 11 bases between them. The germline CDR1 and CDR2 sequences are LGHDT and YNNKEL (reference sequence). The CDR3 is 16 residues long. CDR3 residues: CASSQGGYRSGNTIYF. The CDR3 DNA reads TGTGCCAGCAGCCAAGGGGGGTACAGATCTGGAAACACCATATATTTT.

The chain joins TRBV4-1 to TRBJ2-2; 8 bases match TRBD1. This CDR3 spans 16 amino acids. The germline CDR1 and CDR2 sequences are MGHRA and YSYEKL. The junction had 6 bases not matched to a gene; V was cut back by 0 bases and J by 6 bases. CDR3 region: CASSQDRPQGAGELFF. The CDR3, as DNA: TGCGCCAGCAGCCAAGATAGGCCACAGGGGGCCGGGGAGCTGTTTTTT.

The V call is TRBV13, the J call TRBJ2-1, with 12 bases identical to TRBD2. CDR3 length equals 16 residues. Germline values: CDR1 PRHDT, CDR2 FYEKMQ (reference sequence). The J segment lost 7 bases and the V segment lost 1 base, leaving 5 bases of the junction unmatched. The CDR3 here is CASSLVYTSGRNEQFF. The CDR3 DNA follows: TGTGCCAGCAGCTTAGTGTACACTAGCGGGAGGAATGAGCAGTTCTTC. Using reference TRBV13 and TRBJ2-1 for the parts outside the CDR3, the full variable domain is AAGVIQSPRHLIKEKRETATLKCYPIPRHDTVYWYQQGPGQDPQFLISFYEKMQSDKGSIPDRFSAQQFSDYHSELNMSSLELGDSALYFCASSLVYTSGRNEQFFGPGTRLTVL.

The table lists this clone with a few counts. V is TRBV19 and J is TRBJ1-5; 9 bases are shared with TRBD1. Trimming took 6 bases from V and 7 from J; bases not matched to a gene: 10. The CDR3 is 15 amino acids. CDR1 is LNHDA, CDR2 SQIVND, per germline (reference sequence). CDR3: CASSRDRERGQPQHF. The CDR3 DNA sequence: TGTGCCAGTAGCAGGGACAGGGAACGAGGCCAGCCCCAGCATTTT.

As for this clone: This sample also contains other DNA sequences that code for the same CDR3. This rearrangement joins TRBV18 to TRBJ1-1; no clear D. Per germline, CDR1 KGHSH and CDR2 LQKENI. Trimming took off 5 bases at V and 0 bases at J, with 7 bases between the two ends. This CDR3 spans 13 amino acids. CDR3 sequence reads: CASSSGLNTEAFF. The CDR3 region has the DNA TGTGCCAGCTCATCCGGACTGAACACTGAAGCTTTCTTT.

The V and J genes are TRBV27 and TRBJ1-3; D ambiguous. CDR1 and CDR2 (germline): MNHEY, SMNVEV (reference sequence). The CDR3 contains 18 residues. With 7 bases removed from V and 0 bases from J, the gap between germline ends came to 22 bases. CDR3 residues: CASMEGWARAGSGNTIYF. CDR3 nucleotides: TGTGCCAGCATGGAAGGCTGGGCCCGCGCCGGCTCTGGAAACACCATATATTTT.

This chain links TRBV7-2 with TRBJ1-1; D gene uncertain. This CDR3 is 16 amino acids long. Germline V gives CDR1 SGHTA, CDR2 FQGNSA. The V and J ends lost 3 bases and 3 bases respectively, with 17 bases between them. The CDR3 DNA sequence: TGTGCCAGCAGCTTCGCCGGCACCGCGGAGCACACTGAAGCTTTCTTT. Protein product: CASSFAGTAEHTEAFF.

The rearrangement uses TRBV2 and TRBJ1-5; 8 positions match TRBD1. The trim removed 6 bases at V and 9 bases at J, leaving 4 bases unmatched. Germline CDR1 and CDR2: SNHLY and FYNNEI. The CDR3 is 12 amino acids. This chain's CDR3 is CASRDRVGPQHF. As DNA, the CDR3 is TGTGCCAGCAGGGACAGGGTTGGGCCCCAGCATTTT.

CDR3 sequence (DNA): TGTGCCAGCAGCTTAACCCCACTAGCGGGAGGGAATGAGCAGTTCTTC. Translated: CASSLTPLAGGNEQFF. The rearrangement uses TRBV7-9 and TRBJ2-1; 13 nucleotides line up with TRBD2. V lost 2 bases and J lost 7; bases outside the gene matches: 5. Germline CDR1 reads SEHNR; CDR2 reads FQNEAQ (reference sequence). The length of the CDR3 is 16 residues.

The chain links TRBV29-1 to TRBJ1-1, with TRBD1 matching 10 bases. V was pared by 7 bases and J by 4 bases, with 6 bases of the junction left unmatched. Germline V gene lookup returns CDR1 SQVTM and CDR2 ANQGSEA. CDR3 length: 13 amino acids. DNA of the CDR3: TGCAGCGCCAGACAGGGGGCGCGCACTGAAGCTTTCTTT. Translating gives CSARQGARTEAFF.

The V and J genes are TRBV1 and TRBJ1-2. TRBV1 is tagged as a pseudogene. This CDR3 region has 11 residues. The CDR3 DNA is TGCACCCCCTGTGGAGGGAATGGCTACACCTTC. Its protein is CTPCGGNGYTF.

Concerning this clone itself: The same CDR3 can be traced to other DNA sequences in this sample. CDR3 bases: TGTGCCTGGAGTGTACAGGGGAATCAGCCCCAGCATTTT. It specifies CAWSVQGNQPQHF. This chain connects TRBV30 to TRBJ1-5; 7 bases agree with TRBD1. Trimming cost V 0 bases and J 4 bases; bases outside gene matches: 0. The germline V gene has CDR1 GTSNPN and CDR2 SVGIG (reference sequence). This CDR3 is built from 13 residues.

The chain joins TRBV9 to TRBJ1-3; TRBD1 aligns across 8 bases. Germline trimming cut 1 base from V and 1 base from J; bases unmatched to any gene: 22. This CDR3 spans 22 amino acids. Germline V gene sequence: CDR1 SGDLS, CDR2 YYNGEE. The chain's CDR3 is CASSVLGLGTGLSGLSGNTIYF. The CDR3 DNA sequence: TGTGCCAGCAGCGTATTAGGGCTGGGGACAGGCCTATCGGGTCTGTCTGGAAACACCATATATTTT.

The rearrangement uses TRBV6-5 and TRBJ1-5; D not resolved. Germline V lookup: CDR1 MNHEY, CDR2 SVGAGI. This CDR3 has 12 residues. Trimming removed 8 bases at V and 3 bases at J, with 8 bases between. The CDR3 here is CASQKPNQPQHF. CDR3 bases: TGTGCCAGCCAAAAGCCCAATCAGCCCCAGCATTTT.